This T cell receptor (beta chain) was identified in a study of CD8 T cells in ankylosing spondylitis. Overall study results and limits: A TCR beta motif of roughly eight highly homologous variants appeared characteristic of ankylosing spondylitis blood.

A single record per CDR3 protein comes from TCRdb applying MiXCR to the 5' RACE reads. Among fewer than 450,000 distinct CDR3 sequences listed, over 15% were seen once. Worth noting for this clonotype: The antigen is not known.

The receptor's source is a male donor with ankylosing spondylitis. Sequenced sample: blood, either unsorted or a sorted T cell fraction (not recorded which).

The CDR3 region has the DNA TGTGCCGGACGGACTATGACCTACAATGAGCAGTTCTTC. It encodes CAGRTMTYNEQFF. V and J are TRBV2 and TRBJ2-1; tentatively, D is TRBD2 (6 bases). This CDR3 spans 13 amino acids. The germline V and J ends were trimmed by 11 bases and 2 bases, with 13 bases remaining between them. CDR1 is SNHLY, CDR2 FYNNEI, per germline.